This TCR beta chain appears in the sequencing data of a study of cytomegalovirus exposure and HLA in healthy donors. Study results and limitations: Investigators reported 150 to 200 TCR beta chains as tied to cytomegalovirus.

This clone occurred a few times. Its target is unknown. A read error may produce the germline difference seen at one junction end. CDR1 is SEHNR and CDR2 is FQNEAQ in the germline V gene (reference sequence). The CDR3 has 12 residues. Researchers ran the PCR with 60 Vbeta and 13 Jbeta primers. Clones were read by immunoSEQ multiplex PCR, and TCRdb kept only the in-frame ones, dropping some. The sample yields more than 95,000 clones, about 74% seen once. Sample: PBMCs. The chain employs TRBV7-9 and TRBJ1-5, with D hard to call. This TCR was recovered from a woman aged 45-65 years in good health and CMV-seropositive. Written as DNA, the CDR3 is TGTTCCAGCAGCTTTGGAGGTCAGCCCCAGCATTTT. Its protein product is CSSSFGGQPQHF. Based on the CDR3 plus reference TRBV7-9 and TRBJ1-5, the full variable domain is DTGVSQNPRHKITKRGQNVTFRCDPISEHNRLYWYRQTLGQGPEFLTYFQNEAQLEKSRLLSDRFSAERPKGSFSTLEIQRTEQGDSAMYLCSSSFGGQPQHFGDGTRLSIL.